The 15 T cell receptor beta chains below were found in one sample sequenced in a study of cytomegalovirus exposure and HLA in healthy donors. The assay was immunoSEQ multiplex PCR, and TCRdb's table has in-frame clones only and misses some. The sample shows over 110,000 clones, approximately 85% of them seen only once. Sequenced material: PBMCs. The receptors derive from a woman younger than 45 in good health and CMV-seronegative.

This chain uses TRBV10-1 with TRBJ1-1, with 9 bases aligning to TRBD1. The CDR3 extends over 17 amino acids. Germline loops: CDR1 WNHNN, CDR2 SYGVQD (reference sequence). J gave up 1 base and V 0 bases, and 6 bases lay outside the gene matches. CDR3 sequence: CASSESWDREENTEAFF. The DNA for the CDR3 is TGCGCCAGCAGTGAGTCATGGGACAGGGAGGAGAACACTGAAGCTTTCTTT.

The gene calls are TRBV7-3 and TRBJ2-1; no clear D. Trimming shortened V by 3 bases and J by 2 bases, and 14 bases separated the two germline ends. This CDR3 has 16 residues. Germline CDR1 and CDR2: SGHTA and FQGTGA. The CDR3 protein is CASSFESGRPYNEQFF. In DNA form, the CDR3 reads TGTGCCAGCAGCTTTGAGTCAGGAAGGCCCTACAATGAGCAGTTCTTC. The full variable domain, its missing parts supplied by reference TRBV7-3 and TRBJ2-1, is GAGVSQTPSNKVTEKGKYVELRCDPISGHTALYWYRQSLGQGPEFLIYFQGTGAADDSGLPNDRFFAVRPEGSVSTLKIQRTERGDSAVYLCASSFESGRPYNEQFFGPGTRLTVL.

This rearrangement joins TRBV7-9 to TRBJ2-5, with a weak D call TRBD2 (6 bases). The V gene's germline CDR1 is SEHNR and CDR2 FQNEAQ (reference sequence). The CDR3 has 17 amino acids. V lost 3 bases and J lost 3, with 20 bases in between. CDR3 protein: CASSLIKGLTIKETQYF. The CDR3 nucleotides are TGTGCCAGCAGCTTGATTAAGGGACTCACGATTAAAGAGACCCAGTACTTC.

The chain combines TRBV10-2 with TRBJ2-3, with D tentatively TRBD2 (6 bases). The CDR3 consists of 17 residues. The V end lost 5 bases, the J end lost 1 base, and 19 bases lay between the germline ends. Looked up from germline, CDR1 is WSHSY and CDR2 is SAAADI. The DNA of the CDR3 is TGCGCCAGCAGTCTTCCCCCTGCCGGGGGACGCACAGATACGCAGTATTTT. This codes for CASSLPPAGGRTDTQYF.

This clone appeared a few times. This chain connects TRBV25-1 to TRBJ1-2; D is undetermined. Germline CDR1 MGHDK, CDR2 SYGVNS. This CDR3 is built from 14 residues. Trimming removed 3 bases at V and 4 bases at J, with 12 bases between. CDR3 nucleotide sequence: TGTGCCAGCAGTGATGGTCACTTCCCCTATGGCTACACCTTC. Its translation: CASSDGHFPYGYTF.

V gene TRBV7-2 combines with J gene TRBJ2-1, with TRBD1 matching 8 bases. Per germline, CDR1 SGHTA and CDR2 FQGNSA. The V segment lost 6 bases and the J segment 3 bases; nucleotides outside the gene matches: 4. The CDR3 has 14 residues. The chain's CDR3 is CASSLGTGYNEQFF. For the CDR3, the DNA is TGTGCCAGCAGTCTAGGGACAGGCTACAATGAGCAGTTCTTC.

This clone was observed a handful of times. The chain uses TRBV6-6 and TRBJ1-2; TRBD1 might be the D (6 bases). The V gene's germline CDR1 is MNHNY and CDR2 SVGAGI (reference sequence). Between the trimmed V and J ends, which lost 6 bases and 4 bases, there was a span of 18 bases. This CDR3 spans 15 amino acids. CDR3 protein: CASSQDRRKSYGYTF. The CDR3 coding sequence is TGTGCCAGCAGCCAGGACAGACGTAAGAGCTATGGCTACACCTTC.

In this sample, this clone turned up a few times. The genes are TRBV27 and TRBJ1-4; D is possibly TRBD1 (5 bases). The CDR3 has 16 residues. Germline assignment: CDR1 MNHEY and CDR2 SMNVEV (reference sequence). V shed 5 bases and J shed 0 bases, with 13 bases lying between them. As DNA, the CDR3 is TGTGCCAGCAGTCCCTCCGGCAGGGCAACTAATGAAAAACTGTTTTTT. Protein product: CASSPSGRATNEKLFF.

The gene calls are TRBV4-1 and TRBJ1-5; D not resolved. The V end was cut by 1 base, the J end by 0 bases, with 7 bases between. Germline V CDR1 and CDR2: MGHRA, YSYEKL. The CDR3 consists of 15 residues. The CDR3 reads CASSQAIDSNQPQHF. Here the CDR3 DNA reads TGCGCCAGCAGCCAAGCTATAGATAGCAATCAGCCCCAGCATTTT.

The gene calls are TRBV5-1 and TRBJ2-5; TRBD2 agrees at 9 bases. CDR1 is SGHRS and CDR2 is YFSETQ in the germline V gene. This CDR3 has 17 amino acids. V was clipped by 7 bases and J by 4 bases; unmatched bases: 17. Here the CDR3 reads CASSRRIAGAGRETQYF. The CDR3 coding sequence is TGCGCCAGCTCCAGGCGGATAGCGGGGGCCGGGAGAGAGACCCAGTACTTC.

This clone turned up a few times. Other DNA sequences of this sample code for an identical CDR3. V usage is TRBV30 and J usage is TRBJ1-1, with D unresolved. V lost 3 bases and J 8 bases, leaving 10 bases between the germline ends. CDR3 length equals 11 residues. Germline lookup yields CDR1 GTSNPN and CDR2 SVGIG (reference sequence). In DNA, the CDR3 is TGTGCCTGGAGCCCCACGCGGGAAGCTTTCTTT. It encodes CAWSPTREAFF.

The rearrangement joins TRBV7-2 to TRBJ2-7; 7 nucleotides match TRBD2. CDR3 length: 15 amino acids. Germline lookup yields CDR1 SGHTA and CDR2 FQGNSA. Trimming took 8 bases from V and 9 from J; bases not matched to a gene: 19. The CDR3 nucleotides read TGTGCCAGCGAACCACCGGCGGGGGATTTACGAGGGCAGTACTTC. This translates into CASEPPAGDLRGQYF.

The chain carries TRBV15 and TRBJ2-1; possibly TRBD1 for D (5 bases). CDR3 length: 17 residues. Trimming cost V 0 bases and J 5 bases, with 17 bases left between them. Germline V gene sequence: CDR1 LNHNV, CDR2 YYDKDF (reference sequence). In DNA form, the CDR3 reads TGTGCCACCAGCAGAGATAAGCGCAGGGTGGTCGACAATGAGCAGTTCTTC. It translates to CATSRDKRRVVDNEQFF.

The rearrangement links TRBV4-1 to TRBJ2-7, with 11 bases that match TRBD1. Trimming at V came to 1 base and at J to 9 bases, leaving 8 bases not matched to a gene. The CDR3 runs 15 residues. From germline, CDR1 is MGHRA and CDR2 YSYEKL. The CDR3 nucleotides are TGCGCCAGCAGCCAAGGGACAGGGGGCAAGGGGGTGCAGTACTTC. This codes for CASSQGTGGKGVQYF.

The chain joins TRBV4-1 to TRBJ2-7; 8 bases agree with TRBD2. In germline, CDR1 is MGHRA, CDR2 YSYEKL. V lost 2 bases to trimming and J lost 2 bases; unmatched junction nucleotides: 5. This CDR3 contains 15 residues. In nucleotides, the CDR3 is TGCGCCAGCAGCCAAACAAAGACTAGCGCCTACGAGCAGTACTTC. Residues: CASSQTKTSAYEQYF.